This entry lists 13 T cell receptor beta chains sequenced from one sample in a study of response to subunit inactivated influenza vaccine. Each CDR3 protein gets one entry after TCRdb re-called the RT-PCR reads with MiXCR. Of a few hundred thousand distinct CDR3 sequences in the sample, around a fifth were seen once. Specimen: PBMCs from blood, collected 21 months after vaccination. All receptors come from a man aged 45 to 75 who received an inactivated influenza vaccine.

The sample holds a few counts of this clonotype. The gene calls are TRBV5-6 and TRBJ2-5; no reliable D call. Germline CDR1 and CDR2: SGHDT and YYEEEE. Trimming removed 0 bases at V and 7 bases at J, with 4 bases between. The CDR3 length is 11 residues. The CDR3 loop reads CASSLGGTQYF. The CDR3, as DNA: TGTGCCAGCAGCTTGGGTGGGACCCAGTACTTC.

The V and J genes are TRBV10-3 and TRBJ2-1; TRBD2 aligns across 12 bases. The CDR3 has 18 residues. The germline CDR1 and CDR2 sequences are ENHRY and SYGVKD. V trimming: 3 bases; J trimming: 0 bases; junction bases outside the gene matches: 6. The CDR3 bases are TGTGCCATCAGTGAAACTAGCGGGGGGTACCGCTCCTACAATGAGCAGTTCTTC. It is translated as CAISETSGGYRSYNEQFF.

The J gene is TRBJ2-7, the V gene TRBV12-3 or TRBV12-4; D remains unclear. The CDR3 spans 14 residues. V was pared by 4 bases and J by 3 bases, with 13 bases between. CDR3 protein: CASSWGQTNYEQYF. The CDR3 nucleotides are TGTGCCAGCAGTTGGGGTCAGACAAACTACGAGCAGTACTTC.

The rearrangement links TRBV3-1 to TRBJ2-7, with a weak D call TRBD1 (6 bases). Trimming left V 1 base short and J 4 bases short, with 14 bases between. This CDR3 contains 15 residues. Germline assignment: CDR1 LGHDT and CDR2 YNNKEL (reference sequence). CDR3 residues: CASSQAGGRFYEQYF. DNA of the CDR3: TGTGCCAGCAGCCAAGCTGGGGGCCGCTTTTACGAGCAGTACTTC.

The chain is built from TRBV12-3 or TRBV12-4 and TRBJ2-7; 9 bases align to TRBD1. The CDR3 extends over 15 amino acids. V shed 6 bases and J 1 base; nucleotides not matched to a gene: 7. This CDR3 reads CASRKGQGSSYEQYF. The CDR3 DNA reads TGTGCCAGCAGAAAAGGACAGGGGAGTTCCTACGAGCAGTACTTC.

This sequence joins TRBV29-1 and TRBJ1-1; TRBD1 might be the D (6 bases). The CDR3 consists of 13 residues. V was shortened by 3 bases and J by 1 base, with 9 bases between the two germline ends. The germline CDR1 and CDR2 sequences are SQVTM and ANQGSEA. The CDR3 DNA reads TGCAGCGTTGAGGACAGCAAGAACACTGAAGCTTTCTTT. Its translation is CSVEDSKNTEAFF.

The genes are TRBV7-9 and TRBJ1-1; perhaps TRBD1 as D (5 bases). The CDR3 loop spans 14 amino acids. Germline CDR1 reads SEHNR; CDR2 reads FQNEAQ (reference sequence). Between the trimmed V and J ends, which lost 1 base and 4 bases, there was a span of 10 bases. The CDR3: CASSLVQRGTEAFF. CDR3 bases: TGTGCCAGCAGCTTAGTTCAGAGGGGCACTGAAGCTTTCTTT.

The sample holds many counts of this clonotype. The rearrangement links TRBV28 to TRBJ1-4; D is undetermined. CDR1 and CDR2 from the germline V gene are MDHEN and SYDVKM. The CDR3 runs to 16 residues. V was clipped by 5 bases and J by 5 bases, with 18 bases between them. The CDR3 nucleotides are TGTGCCAGCAGTCCCCGAGGACGCCCAAAAAATGAAAAACTGTTTTTT. It specifies CASSPRGRPKNEKLFF.

Worth noting for this clonotype: A junction end diverges from the germline sequence, so it may reflect a read error. The chain recombines TRBV5-1 with TRBJ1-1; D unclear. Germline values: CDR1 SGHRS, CDR2 YFSETQ. There are 14 residues in the CDR3. CDR3 sequence (DNA): TGCGCCAGCAGGCCCGCAGGCATGAACACTGAGGCTTTCTTT. It translates to CASRPAGMNTEAFF. Full variable domain (rest looked up from reference TRBV5-1 and TRBJ1-1): KAGVTQTPRYLIKTRGQQVTLSCSPISGHRSVSWYQQTPGQGLQFLFEYFSETQRNKGNFPGRFSGRQFSNSRSEMNVSTLELGDSALYLCASRPAGMNTEAFFGQGTRLTVV.

The table lists this clonotype with a few counts. The rearrangement uses TRBV30 and TRBJ1-5; D may be TRBD1 (6 bases). Germline assignment: CDR1 GTSNPN and CDR2 SVGIG (reference sequence). V lost 0 bases, J lost 4 bases, and 10 bases lay in between. CDR3 size: 14 residues. The CDR3: CAWSVQGNNQPQHF. CDR3 sequence (DNA): TGTGCCTGGAGTGTACAGGGCAATAATCAGCCCCAGCATTTT.

This clonotype occurred many times. The CDR3 sequence is CASRTGQSVAFF. CDR3 DNA sequence: TGTGCCAGCAGGACGGGACAGTCTGTGGCTTTCTTT. The rearrangement uses TRBV6-2 or TRBV6-3 and TRBJ1-1, with 7 bases that match TRBD1. This CDR3 contains 12 residues. J gave up 11 bases and V 6 bases, and 9 bases lay outside the gene matches. Looked up from germline, CDR1 is MNHEY and CDR2 is SVGEGT.

This clonotype was observed at least ten times. The rearrangement joins TRBV5-1 to TRBJ2-2; TRBD1 agrees at 10 bases. CDR3 length: 15 amino acids. The germline V gene encodes CDR1 SGHRS and CDR2 YFSETQ. Unmatched junction bases numbered 6, after V lost 4 bases and J lost 6 bases. The CDR3 nucleotides read TGCGCCAGCAGCCCCTGGGACAGGGGCGCCGGGGAGCTGTTTTTT. Protein product: CASSPWDRGAGELFF.

The rearrangement links TRBV5-1 to TRBJ1-6; D is possibly TRBD1 (5 bases). Germline V lookup: CDR1 SGHRS, CDR2 YFSETQ. The CDR3 runs to 16 residues. V was shortened by 0 bases and J by 3 bases, with 10 bases between the two germline ends. This chain's CDR3 is CASSLGWGGYNSPLHF. As DNA, the CDR3 is TGCGCCAGCAGCTTGGGGTGGGGCGGCTATAATTCACCCCTCCACTTT. Complete variable domain (other parts from reference TRBV5-1 and TRBJ1-6): KAGVTQTPRYLIKTRGQQVTLSCSPISGHRSVSWYQQTPGQGLQFLFEYFSETQRNKGNFPGRFSGRQFSNSRSEMNVSTLELGDSALYLCASSLGWGGYNSPLHFGNGTRLTVT.